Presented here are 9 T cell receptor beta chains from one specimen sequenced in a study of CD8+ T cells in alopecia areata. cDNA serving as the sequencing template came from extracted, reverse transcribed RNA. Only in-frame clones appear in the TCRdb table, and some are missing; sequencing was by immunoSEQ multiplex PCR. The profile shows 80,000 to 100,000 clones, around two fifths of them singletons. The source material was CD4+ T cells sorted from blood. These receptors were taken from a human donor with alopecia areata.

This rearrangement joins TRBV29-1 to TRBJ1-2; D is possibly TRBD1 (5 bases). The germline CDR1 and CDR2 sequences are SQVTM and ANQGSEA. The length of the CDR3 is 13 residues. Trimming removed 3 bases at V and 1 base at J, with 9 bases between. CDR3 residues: CSVDWGLNYGYTF. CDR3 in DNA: TGCAGCGTTGATTGGGGCCTTAACTATGGCTACACCTTC.

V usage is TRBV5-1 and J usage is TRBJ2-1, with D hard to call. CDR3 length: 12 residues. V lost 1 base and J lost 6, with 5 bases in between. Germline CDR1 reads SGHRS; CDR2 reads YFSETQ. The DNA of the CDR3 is TGCGCCAGCAGCTTGTTGGGCAATGAGCAGTTCTTC. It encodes CASSLLGNEQFF.

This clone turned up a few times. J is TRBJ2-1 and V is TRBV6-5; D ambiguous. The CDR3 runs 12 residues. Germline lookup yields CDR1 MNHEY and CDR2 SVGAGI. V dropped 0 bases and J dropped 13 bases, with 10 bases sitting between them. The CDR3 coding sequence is TGTGCCAGCAGTTACTCAGTCCGTTATCAGTTCTTC. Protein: CASSYSVRYQFF.

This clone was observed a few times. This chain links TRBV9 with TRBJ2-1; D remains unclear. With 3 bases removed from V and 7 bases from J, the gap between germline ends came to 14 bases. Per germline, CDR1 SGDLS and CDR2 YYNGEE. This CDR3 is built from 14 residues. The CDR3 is CASSATSEVNEQFF. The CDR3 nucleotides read TGTGCCAGCAGCGCGACCAGCGAAGTTAATGAGCAGTTCTTC.

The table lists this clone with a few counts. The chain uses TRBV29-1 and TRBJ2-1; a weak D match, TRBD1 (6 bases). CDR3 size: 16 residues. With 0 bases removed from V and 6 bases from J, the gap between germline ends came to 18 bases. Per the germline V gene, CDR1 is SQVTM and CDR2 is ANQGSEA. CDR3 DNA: TGCAGCGTTGAAGATCGGAGGCAGGGGTACGGCAATGAGCAGTTCTTC. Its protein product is CSVEDRRQGYGNEQFF.

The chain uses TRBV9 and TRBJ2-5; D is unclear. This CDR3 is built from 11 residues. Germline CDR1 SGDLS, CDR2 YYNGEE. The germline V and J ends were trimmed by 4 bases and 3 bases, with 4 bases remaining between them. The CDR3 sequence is CASSIEETQYF. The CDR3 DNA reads TGTGCCAGCAGCATTGAAGAGACCCAGTACTTC.

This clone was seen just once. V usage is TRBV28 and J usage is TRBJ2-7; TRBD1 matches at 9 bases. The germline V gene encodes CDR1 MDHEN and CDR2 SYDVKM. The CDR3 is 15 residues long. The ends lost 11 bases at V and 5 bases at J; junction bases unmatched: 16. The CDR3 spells CAGQPRDRAVNEQYF. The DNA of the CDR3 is TGTGCCGGCCAACCCAGGGACAGGGCAGTTAACGAGCAGTACTTC.

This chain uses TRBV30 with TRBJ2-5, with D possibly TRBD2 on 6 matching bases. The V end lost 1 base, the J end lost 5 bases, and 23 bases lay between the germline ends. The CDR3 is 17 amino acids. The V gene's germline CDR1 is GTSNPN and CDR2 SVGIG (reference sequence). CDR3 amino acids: CAWSGGGRSRDWETQYF. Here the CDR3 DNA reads TGTGCCTGGAGTGGTGGTGGGAGGTCACGCGATTGGGAGACCCAGTACTTC.

The CDR3 loop is CSAGRQAYEQYF. CDR3 bases: TGCAGCGCCGGAAGACAGGCCTACGAGCAGTACTTC. The chain joins TRBV29-1 to TRBJ2-7; D might be TRBD1 (6 bases). V was shortened by 7 bases and J by 2 bases, with 12 bases between the two germline ends. CDR3 length equals 12 residues. Per germline, CDR1 SQVTM and CDR2 ANQGSEA.